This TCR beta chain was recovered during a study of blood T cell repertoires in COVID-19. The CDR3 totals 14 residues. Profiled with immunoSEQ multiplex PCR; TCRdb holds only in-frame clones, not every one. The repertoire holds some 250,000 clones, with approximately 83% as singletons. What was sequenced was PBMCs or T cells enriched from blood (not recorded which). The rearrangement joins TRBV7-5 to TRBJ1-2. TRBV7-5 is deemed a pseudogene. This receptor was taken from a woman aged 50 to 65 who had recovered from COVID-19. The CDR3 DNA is TGTGCCAGAAGCCCCCCTCGAGGTTTTCCGGGCTACACCTTC. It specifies CARSPPRGFPGYTF.